These T cell receptor beta chains were read from a single sample in a study of cytomegalovirus exposure and HLA in healthy donors. The repertoire was sequenced with immunoSEQ multiplex PCR; TCRdb's copy has only in-frame clones and lacks some. There are approximately 130,000 clones in the sample; 70% to 75% occur only once, and around 3.2% lies in the top ten. Sequencing used PBMCs. These receptors came from a man younger than 45 in good health and CMV-seronegative. Each CDR3 is given with its conserved first and last residue. A D gene is named only where the DNA matches it firmly. Only part of the rows carry a size: once, few, many, or a class if the clone is expanded.

v_call: TRBV9
j_call: TRBJ1-1
d_call: NA
clone_size: NA
cdr3_aa: CASSEKGGTEAFF
cdr3_nt: TGTGCCAGCAGTGAGAAAGGGGGCACTGAAGCTTTCTTT

v_call: TRBV19
j_call: TRBJ1-5
d_call: NA
clone_size: NA
cdr3_aa: CASSIFNRWSNQPQHF
cdr3_nt: TGTGCCAGTAGTATATTTAACAGGTGGAGCAATCAGCCCCAGCATTTT

v_call: TRBV7-2
j_call: TRBJ1-5
d_call: NA
clone_size: once
cdr3_aa: CASSLVWGPNSNQPQHF
cdr3_nt: TGTGCCAGCAGCTTAGTCTGGGGGCCGAATAGCAATCAGCCCCAGCATTTT

v_call: TRBV5-6
j_call: TRBJ2-2
d_call: NA
clone_size: NA
cdr3_aa: CASSLYEQNTGELFF
cdr3_nt: TGTGCCAGCAGCTTGTATGAGCAGAACACCGGGGAGCTGTTTTTT

v_call: TRBV7-9
j_call: TRBJ2-7
d_call: TRBD1
clone_size: NA
cdr3_aa: CASTNRQGTDEQYF
cdr3_nt: TGTGCCAGCACAAACCGACAGGGGACGGATGAGCAGTACTTC

v_call: TRBV29-1
j_call: TRBJ1-5
d_call: TRBD1
clone_size: once
cdr3_aa: CSAQTGAGQPQHF
cdr3_nt: TGCAGCGCTCAGACAGGGGCGGGACAGCCCCAGCATTTT

v_call: TRBV15
j_call: TRBJ2-5
d_call: TRBD1
clone_size: NA
cdr3_aa: CATGTEKETQYF
cdr3_nt: TGTGCCACTGGGACAGAGAAAGAGACCCAGTACTTC

v_call: TRBV9
j_call: TRBJ2-2
d_call: NA
clone_size: NA
cdr3_aa: CASSLNTGELFF
cdr3_nt: TGTGCCAGCAGCCTTAACACCGGGGAGCTGTTTTTT

v_call: TRBV6-1
j_call: TRBJ2-5
d_call: NA
clone_size: NA
cdr3_aa: CASSEQGRGWETQYF
cdr3_nt: TGTGCCAGCAGTGAACAGGGCAGGGGTTGGGAGACCCAGTACTTC

v_call: TRBV7-8
j_call: TRBJ1-5
d_call: TRBD1
clone_size: once
cdr3_aa: CASSLRDRGLGNQPQHF
cdr3_nt: TGTGCCAGCAGCCTCCGGGACAGGGGTCTAGGCAATCAGCCCCAGCATTTT

v_call: TRBV1
j_call: TRBJ2-1
d_call: NA
clone_size: NA
cdr3_aa: CTSSQGGTSGTFYNEQFF
cdr3_nt: TGCACCAGCAGCCAAGGGGGGACTAGCGGGACATTCTACAATGAGCAGTTCTTC